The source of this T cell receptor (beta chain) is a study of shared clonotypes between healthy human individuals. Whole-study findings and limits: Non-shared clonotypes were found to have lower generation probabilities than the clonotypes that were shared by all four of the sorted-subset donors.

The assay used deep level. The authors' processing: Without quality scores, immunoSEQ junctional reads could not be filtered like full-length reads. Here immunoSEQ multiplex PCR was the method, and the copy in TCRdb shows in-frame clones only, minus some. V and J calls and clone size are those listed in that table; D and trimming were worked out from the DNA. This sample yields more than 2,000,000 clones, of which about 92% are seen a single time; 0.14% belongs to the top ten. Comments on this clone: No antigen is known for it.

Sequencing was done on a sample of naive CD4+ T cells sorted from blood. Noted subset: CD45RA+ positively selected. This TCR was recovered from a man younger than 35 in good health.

CDR3 nucleotide sequence: TGTGCCAGCAGCTTAAGGGCTAGCGGGGGGGCCAGATACAATGAGCAGTTCTTC. Translating gives CASSLRASGGARYNEQFF. The rearrangement uses TRBV11-3 and TRBJ2-1, with 12 bases identical to TRBD2. The CDR3 consists of 18 residues. CDR1 and CDR2 from the germline V gene are SGHNT and YENEEA. Trimming at V came to 2 bases and at J to 4 bases, leaving 9 bases not matched to a gene.